Below are 13 T cell receptor beta chains sequenced from a single sample in a study of blood T cell repertoires in COVID-19. Assay used: immunoSEQ multiplex PCR; TCRdb lists only in-frame clones, some missing. The sample consists of roughly 190,000 clones, approximately 87% of them appearing once. The sample was peripheral blood. The receptors originated from a man younger than 35 with active or convalescent COVID-19.

The rearrangement joins TRBV28 to TRBJ1-6; TRBD1 matches at 7 bases. The CDR3 has 13 residues. With 5 bases clipped from V and 7 bases from J, the junction kept 2 bases outside the gene matches. CDR1 and CDR2 (germline): MDHEN, SYDVKM. The CDR3, as DNA: TGTGCCAGCAGTAGGGACAGCAATTCACCCCTCCACTTT. It yields the protein CASSRDSNSPLHF.

The chain couples TRBV24-1 to TRBJ1-1, with D possibly TRBD1 on 5 matching bases. V lost 6 bases and J lost 5, with 9 bases in between. The CDR3 extends over 12 amino acids. Germline V gives CDR1 KGHDR, CDR2 SFDVKD. The CDR3: CATSKGRTEAFF. The CDR3 DNA follows: TGTGCCACCAGTAAGGGGAGGACTGAAGCTTTCTTT.

The gene calls are TRBV11-3 and TRBJ1-1, with a possible D match to TRBD1 (5 bases). With 7 bases removed from V and 6 bases from J, the gap between germline ends came to 18 bases. The CDR3 covers 14 residues. From germline, CDR1 is SGHNT and CDR2 YENEEA. In DNA, the CDR3 is TGTGCCAGCATGAGTTTCCAGGGCGATTCTGAAGCTTTCTTT. Protein product: CASMSFQGDSEAFF.

The V and J genes are TRBV5-1 and TRBJ1-6, with a weak D call TRBD1 (5 bases). V lost 4 bases to trimming and J lost 7 bases, with 15 bases between them. The CDR3 totals 15 residues. Germline CDR1 reads SGHRS; CDR2 reads YFSETQ. The CDR3 DNA sequence: TGCGCCAGCAGCCGCGGGACGGAACGGAATTCACCCCTCCACTTT. Protein sequence: CASSRGTERNSPLHF. The full variable domain, completed using reference TRBV5-1 and TRBJ1-6, is KAGVTQTPRYLIKTRGQQVTLSCSPISGHRSVSWYQQTPGQGLQFLFEYFSETQRNKGNFPGRFSGRQFSNSRSEMNVSTLELGDSALYLCASSRGTERNSPLHFGNGTRLTVT.

The genes are TRBV7-8 and TRBJ1-6; perhaps TRBD1 as D (5 bases). The CDR3 covers 15 residues. The V and J ends lost 5 bases and 9 bases respectively, with 17 bases between them. The V gene's germline CDR1 is SGHVS and CDR2 FQNEAQ. The chain's CDR3 is CASSPMGHQGSPLHF. The DNA for the CDR3 is TGTGCCAGCAGCCCAATGGGGCATCAAGGTTCACCCCTCCACTTT.

The sample holds one count of this clone. V usage is TRBV19 and J usage is TRBJ2-5, with no clear D. The CDR3 contains 14 residues. CDR1 and CDR2 from the germline V gene are LNHDA and SQIVND (reference sequence). V dropped 3 bases and J dropped 2 bases, with 10 bases sitting between them. CDR3 protein: CASSIFGQQETQYF. The CDR3 DNA follows: TGTGCCAGTAGTATTTTCGGTCAACAAGAGACCCAGTACTTC.

This clone was observed a handful of times. V gene TRBV5-1 combines with J gene TRBJ1-2; 9 bases fit TRBD1. In germline, CDR1 is SGHRS, CDR2 YFSETQ. The CDR3 runs to 15 residues. The V gene end was trimmed by 4 bases and the J gene end by 4 bases; junction bases not matched to a gene: 8. CDR3 DNA: TGCGCCAGCAGCCAGGACAGGGGCTGGGGCTATGGCTACACCTTC. Residues: CASSQDRGWGYGYTF.

J is TRBJ2-3 and V is TRBV3-1 (or the pseudogene TRBV3-2); TRBD2 aligns across 11 bases. CDR1 and CDR2 from the germline V gene are LGHDT and YNNKEL (reference sequence). V lost 5 bases, J lost 3 bases, and 7 bases stayed unmatched. This CDR3 region has 16 residues. The CDR3 coding sequence is TGTGCCAGCAGCTCCACTACTAGCGGGGGAACAGATACGCAGTATTTT. It specifies CASSSTTSGGTDTQYF.

The V gene is TRBV7-9, the J gene TRBJ2-3, with 11 positions matching TRBD2. This CDR3 has 16 amino acids. V trimming: 8 bases; J trimming: 2 bases; junction bases outside the gene matches: 9. Germline CDR1 reads SEHNR; CDR2 reads FQNEAQ (reference sequence). CDR3 coding DNA: TGTGCCAGCCGAACGACTAGCGGGGCGTTCACAGATACGCAGTATTTT. Its protein product is CASRTTSGAFTDTQYF.

The V gene is TRBV24-1, the J gene TRBJ2-5, with D uncertain. V was trimmed by 4 bases and J by 0 bases, leaving 14 bases between them. Germline lookup yields CDR1 KGHDR and CDR2 SFDVKD. The CDR3 is 16 amino acids. Written as DNA, the CDR3 is TGTGCCACCAGTGACCCTGAGTCGGAGTACCAAGAGACCCAGTACTTC. This codes for CATSDPESEYQETQYF.

The chain is built from TRBV6-2 or TRBV6-3 and TRBJ2-3, with 8 bases fitting TRBD2. CDR1 MNHEY and CDR2 SVGEGT come from the germline V gene. This CDR3 contains 16 residues. V shed 0 bases, J shed 2 bases, and the junction held 4 bases outside the gene matches. The CDR3 sequence is CASSYSIGLATDTQYF. The CDR3 DNA reads TGTGCCAGCAGTTACTCGATAGGACTAGCCACAGATACGCAGTATTTT.

CDR3 sequence: CASSPPLDRTYEQYF. The CDR3 DNA is TGTGCCAGCAGTCCACCCCTTGACAGGACCTACGAGCAGTACTTC. J is TRBJ2-7 and V is TRBV13; maybe TRBD1 (6 bases). Trimming pared 6 bases from V and 2 bases from J, leaving 17 bases between. Germline CDR1 is PRHDT and CDR2 is FYEKMQ (reference sequence). The CDR3 spans 15 residues.

The chain recombines TRBV7-3 with TRBJ1-1, with a tentative D call TRBD1 (6 bases). Trimming left V 5 bases short and J 4 bases short, with 14 bases between. The germline CDR1 and CDR2 sequences are SGHTA and FQGTGA. CDR3 size: 14 residues. Here the CDR3 reads CASSPLGGATEAFF. CDR3 DNA sequence: TGTGCCAGCAGCCCTCTGGGGGGGGCCACTGAAGCTTTCTTT.